This TCR beta chain emerged from a study of T-cell reconstitution after alpha-beta-depleted transplantation in children. Germline V gene data show CDR1 as LNHDA and CDR2 as SQIVND (reference sequence). Trimming left V 5 bases short and J 2 bases short, with 15 bases between. The CDR3 totals 15 residues. Library preparation (for TCRbeta) was performed with unique molecular identifiers. TCRdb reprocessed the PCR reads via MiXCR and lists one record per CDR3 protein. The sample holds hundreds of thousands of distinct CDR3 sequences, under 25% seen once. A few counts support this clonotype. The sequence derives from a boy younger than two who had a stem cell transplant for acute myeloid leukemia, so the T cells may come from the graft donor. The material sequenced was PBMCs, mostly from graft donor cells, taken 360 days after TCRalphabeta/CD19-depleted stem cell transplant. This chain connects TRBV19 to TRBJ2-5; either TRBD1 or TRBD2 may fit D (5 bases each). CDR3 sequence: CASSRGGATQETQYF. For the CDR3, the DNA is TGTGCCAGTAGTCGGGGCGGAGCAACGCAAGAGACCCAGTACTTC.